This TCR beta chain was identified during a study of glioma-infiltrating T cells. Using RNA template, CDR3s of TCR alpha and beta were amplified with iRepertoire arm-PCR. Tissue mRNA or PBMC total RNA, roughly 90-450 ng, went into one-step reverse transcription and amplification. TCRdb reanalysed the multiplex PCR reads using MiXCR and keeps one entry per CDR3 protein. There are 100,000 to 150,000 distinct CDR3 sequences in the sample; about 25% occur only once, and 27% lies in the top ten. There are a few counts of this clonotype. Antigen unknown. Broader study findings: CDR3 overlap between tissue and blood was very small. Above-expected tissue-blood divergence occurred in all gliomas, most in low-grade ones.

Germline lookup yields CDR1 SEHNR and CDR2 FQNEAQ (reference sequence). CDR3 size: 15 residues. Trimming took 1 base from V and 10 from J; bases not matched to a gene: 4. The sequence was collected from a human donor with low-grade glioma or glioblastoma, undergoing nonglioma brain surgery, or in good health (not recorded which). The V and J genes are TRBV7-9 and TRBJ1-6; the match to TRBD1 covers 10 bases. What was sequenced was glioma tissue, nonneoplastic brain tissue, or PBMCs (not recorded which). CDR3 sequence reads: CASSLGGQGRSPLHF. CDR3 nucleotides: TGTGCCAGCAGCTTAGGGGGACAGGGGCGCTCACCCCTCCACTTT.